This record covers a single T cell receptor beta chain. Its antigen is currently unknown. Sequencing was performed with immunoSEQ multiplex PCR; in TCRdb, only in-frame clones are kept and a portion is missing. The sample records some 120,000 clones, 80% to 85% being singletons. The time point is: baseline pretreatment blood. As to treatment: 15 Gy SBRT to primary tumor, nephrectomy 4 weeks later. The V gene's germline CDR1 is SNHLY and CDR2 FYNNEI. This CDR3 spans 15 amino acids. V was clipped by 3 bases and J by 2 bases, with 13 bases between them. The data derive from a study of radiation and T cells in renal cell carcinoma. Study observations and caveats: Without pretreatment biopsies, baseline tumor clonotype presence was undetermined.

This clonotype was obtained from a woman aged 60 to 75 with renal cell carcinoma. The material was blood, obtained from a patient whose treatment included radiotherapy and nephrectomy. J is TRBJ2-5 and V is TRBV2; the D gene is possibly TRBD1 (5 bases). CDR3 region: CASSDEQVGQETQYF. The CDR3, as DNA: TGTGCCAGCAGTGACGAACAGGTCGGGCAAGAGACCCAGTACTTC.